Listed below are T cell receptor beta chains from one sample, sequenced in a study of cytomegalovirus exposure and HLA in healthy donors. Here immunoSEQ multiplex PCR was the method, and the copy in TCRdb shows in-frame clones only, minus some. The sample carries tens of thousands of clones, approximately 72% recorded once. The specimen was PBMCs. The source is a woman aged 25 to 39 in good health and CMV-seropositive. The CDR3 runs from the conserved cysteine through the conserved F or W. The order of the fields is clone size, D gene, CDR3 length, J gene, V gene, CDR3 protein, CDR3 DNA. A D gene is named only where the DNA matches it firmly. Rows give clone size only sometimes, using once, few, many, or a class for an expanded clone.

size: NA; D: NA; length: 12; J: TRBJ1-4; V: TRBV15; CDR3: CATSRGESKLFF; DNA: TGTGCCACCAGCAGAGGGGAGTCAAAACTGTTTTTT
size: NA; D: NA; length: 15; J: TRBJ1-1; V: TRBV6-1; CDR3: CASTTPRRDPREAFF; DNA: TGTGCCAGCACCACCCCCCGCCGCGACCCCAGGGAAGCTTTCTTT
size: NA; D: TRBD2; length: 15; J: TRBJ2-3; V: TRBV7-9; CDR3: CASSLARGRTDTQYF; DNA: TGTGCCAGCAGCTTAGCCCGCGGGAGGACAGATACGCAGTATTTT
size: NA; D: TRBD2; length: 20; J: TRBJ2-3; V: TRBV5-1; CDR3: CASSLAGGAGASRATDTQYF; DNA: TGCGCCAGCAGCTTGGCCGGCGGGGCGGGAGCCTCTCGGGCCACAGATACGCAGTATTTT
size: NA; D: TRBD2; length: 18; J: TRBJ2-1; V: TRBV7-2; CDR3: CASSLTKGLAGVGNEQFF; DNA: TGTGCCAGCAGCCTAACCAAGGGACTAGCGGGAGTGGGAAATGAGCAGTTCTTC
size: NA; D: NA; length: 13; J: TRBJ1-1; V: TRBV19; CDR3: CASSPNEGQKAFF; DNA: TGTGCCAGTAGTCCTAATGAGGGACAAAAAGCTTTCTTT
size: NA; D: NA; length: 14; J: TRBJ2-1; V: TRBV6-5; CDR3: CASSYSNPGYEQFF; DNA: TGTGCCAGCAGTTACTCGAACCCAGGGTATGAGCAGTTCTTC
size: once; D: NA; length: 14; J: TRBJ2-7; V: TRBV2; CDR3: CASSVTGIFNEQYF; DNA: TGTGCCAGCAGTGTCACCGGGATATTCAACGAGCAGTACTTC
size: NA; D: NA; length: 13; J: TRBJ1-1; V: TRBV21-1; CDR3: CASSKDSRDEAFF; DNA: TGTGCCAGCAGCAAGGACAGCCGGGATGAAGCTTTCTTT
size: NA; D: NA; length: 14; J: TRBJ1-2; V: TRBV29-1; CDR3: CSVASGRTNYGYTF; DNA: TGCAGCGTTGCATCAGGGCGTACTAACTATGGCTACACCTTC
size: NA; D: TRBD1; length: 15; J: TRBJ1-4; V: TRBV2; CDR3: CASKGKTGGEEKLFF; DNA: TGTGCCAGCAAGGGGAAAACAGGGGGCGAGGAAAAACTGTTTTTT
size: NA; D: NA; length: 13; J: TRBJ2-2; V: TRBV7-3; CDR3: CASSPQNTGELFF; DNA: TGTGCCAGCAGCCCCCAGAACACCGGGGAGCTGTTTTTT
size: NA; D: TRBD1; length: 17; J: TRBJ1-4; V: TRBV15; CDR3: CVTSRGQGPVANEKLFF; DNA: TGTGTCACCAGCAGGGGACAGGGCCCGGTGGCTAATGAAAAACTGTTTTTT
size: NA; D: NA; length: 14; J: TRBJ2-3; V: TRBV6-4; CDR3: CASSPGAAADTQYF; DNA: TGTGCCAGCAGTCCGGGAGCGGCCGCAGATACGCAGTATTTT
size: medium-sized; D: NA; length: 14; J: TRBJ1-1; V: TRBV30; CDR3: CAWRRVGSDTEAFF; DNA: TGTGCCTGGAGGAGGGTCGGGAGCGACACTGAAGCTTTCTTT
size: NA; D: NA; length: 14; J: TRBJ1-2; V: TRBV5-1; CDR3: CASSSTGAGYGYTF; DNA: TGCGCCAGCAGTTCTACAGGAGCGGGCTATGGCTACACCTTC
size: few; D: TRBD1; length: 12; J: TRBJ1-4; V: TRBV29-1; CDR3: CSVVGQGGKLFF; DNA: TGCAGCGTTGTGGGACAGGGCGGAAAACTGTTTTTT
size: few; D: TRBD1; length: 15; J: TRBJ1-2; V: TRBV5-4; CDR3: CASSSPTGEDYGYTF; DNA: TGTGCCAGCAGCTCGCCAACAGGGGAGGACTATGGCTACACCTTC
size: NA; D: NA; length: 15; J: TRBJ2-7; V: TRBV5-1; CDR3: CASSLAAESSYEQYF; DNA: TGCGCCAGCAGCTTGGCAGCGGAAAGCTCCTACGAGCAGTACTTC
size: NA; D: TRBD2; length: 15; J: TRBJ2-7; V: TRBV2; CDR3: CASRVGTSGYYEQYF; DNA: TGTGCCAGCAGGGTGGGGACTAGCGGGTATTACGAGCAGTACTTC
size: NA; D: NA; length: 17; J: TRBJ2-3; V: TRBV27; CDR3: CASRSLGGRVVADTQYF; DNA: TGTGCCAGCCGTAGTTTAGGGGGGAGGGTAGTAGCAGATACGCAGTATTTT
size: few; D: NA; length: 14; J: TRBJ2-7; V: TRBV6-5; CDR3: CASSSLIGGGEQYF; DNA: TGTGCCAGCAGTTCCCTCATAGGGGGGGGCGAGCAGTACTTC
size: NA; D: TRBD1; length: 16; J: TRBJ1-6; V: TRBV7-7; CDR3: CASSPEEGQYNSPLHF; DNA: TGTGCTAGCAGCCCGGAGGAGGGACAGTATAATTCACCCCTCCACTTT
size: NA; D: NA; length: 12; J: TRBJ2-5; V: TRBV27; CDR3: CASSFLQETQYF; DNA: TGTGCCAGCAGTTTCCTCCAAGAGACCCAGTACTTC
size: NA; D: NA; length: 13; J: TRBJ2-7; V: TRBV15; CDR3: CATASGSSDEQYF; DNA: TGTGCCACCGCCTCCGGGAGTAGCGACGAGCAGTACTTC
size: many; D: NA; length: 13; J: TRBJ2-7; V: TRBV6-5; CDR3: CASSKAEASEQYF; DNA: TGTGCCAGCAGTAAGGCGGAGGCCAGCGAGCAGTACTTC
size: NA; D: TRBD1; length: 16; J: TRBJ2-2; V: TRBV7-2; CDR3: CASSFRQGPNTGELFF; DNA: TGTGCCAGCAGCTTCAGACAGGGCCCCAACACCGGGGAGCTGTTTTTT
size: NA; D: NA; length: 15; J: TRBJ2-1; V: TRBV4-3; CDR3: CASSQGRREDNEQFF; DNA: TGCGCCAGCAGCCAAGGGAGGCGGGAAGACAATGAGCAGTTCTTC
size: NA; D: NA; length: 15; J: TRBJ1-4; V: TRBV7-9; CDR3: CASSLDRSLGEKLFF; DNA: TGTGCCAGCAGCTTAGACAGGAGTTTGGGTGAAAAACTGTTTTTT
size: few; D: NA; length: 13; J: TRBJ2-1; V: TRBV29-1; CDR3: CSVVTRFILEQFF; DNA: TGCAGCGTTGTAACTAGATTCATCTTGGAGCAGTTCTTC
size: NA; D: NA; length: 11; J: TRBJ2-7; V: TRBV20-1; CDR3: CRAGRPYEQYF; DNA: TGCAGGGCAGGGAGGCCCTACGAGCAGTACTTC
size: NA; D: NA; length: 15; J: TRBJ2-7; V: TRBV6-1; CDR3: CASSEQPGHTYEQYF; DNA: TGTGCCAGCAGTGAACAACCGGGACATACCTACGAGCAGTACTTC
size: NA; D: TRBD2; length: 15; J: TRBJ2-3; V: TRBV5-1; CDR3: CASSLIAGGIYTQYF; DNA: TGCGCCAGCAGCTTGATAGCGGGAGGTATATATACGCAGTATTTT
size: few; D: TRBD2; length: 15; J: TRBJ2-1; V: TRBV9; CDR3: CASSASGRAGNEQFF; DNA: TGTGCCAGCAGCGCGAGTGGGAGGGCCGGTAATGAGCAGTTCTTC
size: NA; D: TRBD1; length: 16; J: TRBJ1-5; V: TRBV27; CDR3: CASSLLDRGVSQPQHF; DNA: TGTGCCAGCAGTTTATTGGACAGGGGAGTGAGTCAGCCCCAGCATTTT
size: NA; D: NA; length: 14; J: TRBJ2-5; V: TRBV30; CDR3: CAWTPGGRGETQYF; DNA: TGTGCCTGGACCCCAGGGGGTCGGGGGGAGACCCAGTACTTC
size: few; D: NA; length: 16; J: TRBJ2-2; V: TRBV9; CDR3: CASSVGLAKNTGELFF; DNA: TGTGCCAGCAGCGTAGGTCTAGCGAAGAACACCGGGGAGCTGTTTTTT
size: few; D: TRBD1; length: 14; J: TRBJ1-1; V: TRBV11-2; CDR3: CASRLTGGDSEAFF; DNA: TGTGCCAGCAGGTTGACAGGGGGCGACTCTGAAGCTTTCTTT
size: NA; D: TRBD1; length: 15; J: TRBJ1-5; V: TRBV28; CDR3: CASSFYRGRDQPQHF; DNA: TGTGCCAGCAGTTTCTACAGGGGGCGCGATCAGCCCCAGCATTTT
size: NA; D: TRBD2; length: 15; J: TRBJ2-7; V: TRBV18; CDR3: CASSPGGSFQSEQYF; DNA: TGTGCCAGCTCACCGGGGGGGAGTTTCCAATCCGAGCAGTACTTC
size: NA; D: TRBD2; length: 12; J: TRBJ2-2; V: TRBV27; CDR3: CASGLAAGELFF; DNA: TGTGCCAGCGGACTAGCGGCCGGGGAGCTGTTTTTT
size: NA; D: TRBD1; length: 16; J: TRBJ2-7; V: TRBV12-5; CDR3: CASGLVTGTGDYEQYF; DNA: TGTGCTAGTGGTTTGGTGACCGGGACAGGGGACTACGAGCAGTACTTC
size: NA; D: TRBD2; length: 15; J: TRBJ2-5; V: TRBV27; CDR3: CASSFGGRAVETQYF; DNA: TGTGCCAGCAGTTTTGGCGGGAGGGCAGTTGAGACCCAGTACTTC
size: NA; D: TRBD1; length: 16; J: TRBJ1-2; V: TRBV5-1; CDR3: CASTVLGGQGHHGYTF; DNA: TGCGCCAGCACCGTCCTAGGGGGACAGGGGCATCATGGCTACACCTTC
size: NA; D: TRBD1; length: 15; J: TRBJ1-6; V: TRBV27; CDR3: CASSLNRDRGSPLHF; DNA: TGTGCCAGCAGTCTAAACCGGGACAGAGGTTCACCCCTCCACTTT
size: NA; D: NA; length: 15; J: TRBJ2-6; V: TRBV9; CDR3: CASSVTGPGANVLTF; DNA: TGTGCCAGCAGCGTCACAGGGCCTGGGGCCAACGTCCTGACTTTC
size: few; D: TRBD2; length: 14; J: TRBJ2-2; V: TRBV2; CDR3: CASGLAGNTGELFF; DNA: TGTGCCAGCGGACTAGCGGGGAACACCGGGGAGCTGTTTTTT
size: NA; D: NA; length: 14; J: TRBJ1-2; V: TRBV12-5; CDR3: CASGLGRGGYGYTF; DNA: TGTGCTAGTGGTTTGGGAAGGGGGGGATATGGCTACACCTTC
size: NA; D: NA; length: 13; J: TRBJ1-2; V: TRBV21-1; CDR3: CASSKPRVNGYTF; DNA: TGTGCCAGCAGCAAACCCAGGGTGAATGGCTACACCTTC
size: NA; D: NA; length: 13; J: TRBJ1-2; V: TRBV6-5; CDR3: CASSRIREGGYTF; DNA: TGTGCCAGCAGCCGCATTCGGGAGGGGGGCTACACCTTC
size: NA; D: TRBD2; length: 15; J: TRBJ2-1; V: TRBV19; CDR3: CASSIRLAGGNEQFF; DNA: TGTGCCAGTAGTATTCGACTAGCGGGAGGGAATGAGCAGTTCTTC
size: NA; D: TRBD1; length: 15; J: TRBJ2-1; V: TRBV5-1; CDR3: CASSSRQGAINEQFF; DNA: TGCGCCAGCAGCTCCCGACAGGGGGCGATTAATGAGCAGTTCTTC
size: few; D: NA; length: 16; J: TRBJ2-1; V: TRBV4-3; CDR3: CASSQDFWDFYNEQFF; DNA: TGCGCCAGCAGCCAAGATTTTTGGGACTTCTACAATGAGCAGTTCTTC
size: NA; D: NA; length: 16; J: TRBJ2-1; V: TRBV5-1; CDR3: CASSLNEVGAYNEQFF; DNA: TGCGCCAGCAGCTTGAACGAGGTTGGCGCCTACAATGAGCAGTTCTTC
size: NA; D: TRBD1; length: 15; J: TRBJ2-7; V: TRBV5-6; CDR3: CASSEPDRGRNEQYF; DNA: TGTGCCAGCAGCGAACCCGACAGGGGACGGAACGAGCAGTACTTC
size: NA; D: TRBD1; length: 18; J: TRBJ1-6; V: TRBV7-9; CDR3: CASSLEGDRFSYNSPLHF; DNA: TGTGCCAGCAGCTTAGAAGGGGACAGGTTCTCCTATAATTCACCCCTCCACTTT
size: NA; D: NA; length: 13; J: TRBJ1-5; V: TRBV10-3; CDR3: CATYPGGNQPQHF; DNA: TGTGCCACTTACCCGGGGGGCAATCAGCCCCAGCATTTT
size: NA; D: TRBD2; length: 17; J: TRBJ2-1; V: TRBV27; CDR3: CASSLSLTSGRANEQFF; DNA: TGTGCCAGCAGTTTATCACTCACTAGCGGGAGGGCCAATGAGCAGTTCTTC
size: NA; D: NA; length: 16; J: TRBJ1-1; V: TRBV6-7; CDR3: CASSYSINSPNTEAFF; DNA: TGTGCCAGCAGTTACTCGATAAACAGTCCTAACACTGAAGCTTTCTTT
size: NA; D: TRBD1; length: 16; J: TRBJ2-5; V: TRBV7-8; CDR3: CASSRQGDSGKETQYF; DNA: TGTGCCAGCAGCAGACAGGGGGACAGCGGTAAAGAGACCCAGTACTTC